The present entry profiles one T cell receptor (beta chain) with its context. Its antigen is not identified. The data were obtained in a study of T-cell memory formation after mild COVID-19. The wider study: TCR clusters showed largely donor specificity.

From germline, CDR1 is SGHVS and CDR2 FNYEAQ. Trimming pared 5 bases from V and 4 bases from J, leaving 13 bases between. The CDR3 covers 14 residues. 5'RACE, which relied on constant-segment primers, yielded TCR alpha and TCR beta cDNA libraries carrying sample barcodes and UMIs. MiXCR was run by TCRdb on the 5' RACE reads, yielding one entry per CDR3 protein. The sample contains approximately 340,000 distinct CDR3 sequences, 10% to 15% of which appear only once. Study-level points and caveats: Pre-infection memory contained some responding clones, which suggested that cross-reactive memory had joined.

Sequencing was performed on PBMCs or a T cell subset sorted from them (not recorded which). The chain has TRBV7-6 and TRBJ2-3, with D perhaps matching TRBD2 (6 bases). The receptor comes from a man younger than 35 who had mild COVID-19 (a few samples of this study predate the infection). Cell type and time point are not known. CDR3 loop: CASSPRPGADTQYF. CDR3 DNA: TGTGCCAGCAGCCCCCGCCCGGGGGCAGATACGCAGTATTTT.